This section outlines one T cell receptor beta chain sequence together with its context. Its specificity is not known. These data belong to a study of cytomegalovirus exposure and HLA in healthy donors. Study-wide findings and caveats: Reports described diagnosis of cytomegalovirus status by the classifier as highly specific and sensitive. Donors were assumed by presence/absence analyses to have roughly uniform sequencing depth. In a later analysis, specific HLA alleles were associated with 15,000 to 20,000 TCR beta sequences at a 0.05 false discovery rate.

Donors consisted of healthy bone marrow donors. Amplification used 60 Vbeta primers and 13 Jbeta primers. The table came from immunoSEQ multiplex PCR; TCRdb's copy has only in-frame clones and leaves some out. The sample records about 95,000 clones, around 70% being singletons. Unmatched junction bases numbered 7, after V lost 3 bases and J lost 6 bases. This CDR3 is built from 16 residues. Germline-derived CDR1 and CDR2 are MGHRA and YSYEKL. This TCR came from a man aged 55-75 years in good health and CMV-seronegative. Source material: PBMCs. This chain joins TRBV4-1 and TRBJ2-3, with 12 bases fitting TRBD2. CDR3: CASSHTSGRNRDTQYF. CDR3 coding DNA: TGCGCCAGCAGCCACACTAGCGGGAGGAACCGGGATACGCAGTATTTT.